This note documents a single T cell receptor (beta chain) sequence. One end of the junction does not line up with germline, which may come from a read error. Authors' analysis steps: The authors estimated nucleated cell counts from reference gene primer amplification. Here immunoSEQ multiplex PCR was the method, and the copy in TCRdb shows in-frame clones only, minus some. From that table come the V and J calls and clone size; the DNA was used to work out D and trimming. This repertoire shows about 180,000 clones, 88% found once; its top ten account for more than 3.5%. This record comes from a study of blood T cell repertoires in COVID-19. About the study: The United States, Italy and Spain provided the acute and convalescent COVID-19 samples. Sources were T cells, B-cell-depleted T cells, or PBMCs; the material itself was cDNA or gDNA.

The clonotype was recovered from a woman under 40 with acute or convalescent COVID-19. Input material: peripheral blood.

As DNA, the CDR3 is TGTGCTAGCAGCTCGAGCGGGAGCACAGATACGCAGTATTTT. Translating gives CASSSSGSTDTQYF. The chain employs TRBV7-7 and TRBJ2-3; a weak D match, TRBD2 (6 bases). CDR1 SSHAT and CDR2 FNYEAQ come from the germline V gene (reference sequence). The CDR3 is 14 amino acids.